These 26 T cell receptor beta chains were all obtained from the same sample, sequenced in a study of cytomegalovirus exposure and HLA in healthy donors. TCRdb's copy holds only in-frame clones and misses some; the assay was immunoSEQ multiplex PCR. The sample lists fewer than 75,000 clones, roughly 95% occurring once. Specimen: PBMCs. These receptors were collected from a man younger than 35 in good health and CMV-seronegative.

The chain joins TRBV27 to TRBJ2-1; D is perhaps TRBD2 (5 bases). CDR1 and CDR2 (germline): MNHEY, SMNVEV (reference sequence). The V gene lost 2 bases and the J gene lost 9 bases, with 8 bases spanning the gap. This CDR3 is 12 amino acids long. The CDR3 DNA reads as TGTGCCAGCAGTTTAGGAGGATCTGAGCAGTTCTTC. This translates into CASSLGGSEQFF.

CDR3: CASSLRDGSEAFF. Here the CDR3 DNA reads TGTGCCAGCAGCTTACGTGATGGGAGTGAAGCTTTCTTT. The chain carries TRBV11-2 and TRBJ1-1, with no clear D. The CDR3 sequence is 13 residues long. Germline V gene sequence: CDR1 SGHAT, CDR2 FQNNGV. V gave up 2 bases and J gave up 7 bases, with 11 bases separating them.

In nucleotides, the CDR3 is TGCGCCAGCAGCTTACCAGGGGGCGGGAAGGATGAGCAGTTCTTC. Translation gives CASSLPGGGKDEQFF. This chain connects TRBV5-1 to TRBJ2-1; 8 positions agree with TRBD1. The CDR3 consists of 15 residues. V lost 2 bases, J lost 8 bases, and 9 bases stayed unmatched. Germline CDR1 SGHRS, CDR2 YFSETQ.

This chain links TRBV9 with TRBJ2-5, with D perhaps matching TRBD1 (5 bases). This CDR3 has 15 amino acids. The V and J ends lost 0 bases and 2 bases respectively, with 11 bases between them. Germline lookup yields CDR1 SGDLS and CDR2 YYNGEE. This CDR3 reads CASSVEDTEQETQYF. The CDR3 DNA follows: TGTGCCAGCAGCGTAGAGGACACGGAGCAAGAGACCCAGTACTTC.

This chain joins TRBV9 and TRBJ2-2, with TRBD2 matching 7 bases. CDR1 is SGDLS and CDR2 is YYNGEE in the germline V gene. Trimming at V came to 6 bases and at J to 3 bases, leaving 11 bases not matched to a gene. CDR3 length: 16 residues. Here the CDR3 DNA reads TGTGCCAGCACCCTAGCCGGCGGGGGTTACACCGGGGAGCTGTTTTTT. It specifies CASTLAGGGYTGELFF.

DNA for the CDR3: TGTGCCAGCAGCTTGGGGACTAGCGGCAATGAGCAGTTCTTC. As protein: CASSLGTSGNEQFF. The rearrangement uses TRBV7-8 and TRBJ2-1, with 11 bases identical to TRBD2. With V trimmed by 3 bases and J by 6 bases, 1 base remained unmatched. The CDR3 covers 14 residues. Looked up from germline, CDR1 is SGHVS and CDR2 is FQNEAQ.

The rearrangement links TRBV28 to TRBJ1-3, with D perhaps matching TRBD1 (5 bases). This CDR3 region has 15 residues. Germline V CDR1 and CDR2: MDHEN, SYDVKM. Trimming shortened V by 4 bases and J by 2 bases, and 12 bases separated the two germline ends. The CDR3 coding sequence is TGTGCCAGCAGTTCGTCGGGGGGAACTGGAAACACCATATATTTT. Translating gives CASSSSGGTGNTIYF. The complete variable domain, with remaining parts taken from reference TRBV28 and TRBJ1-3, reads DVKVTQSSRYLVKRTGEKVFLECVQDMDHENMFWYRQDPGLGLRLIYFSYDVKMKEKGDIPEGYSVSREKKERFSLILESASTNQTSMYLCASSSSGGTGNTIYFGEGSWLTVV.

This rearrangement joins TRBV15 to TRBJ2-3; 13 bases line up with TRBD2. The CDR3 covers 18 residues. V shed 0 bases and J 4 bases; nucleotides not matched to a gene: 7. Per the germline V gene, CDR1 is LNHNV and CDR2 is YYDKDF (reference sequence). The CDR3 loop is CATSRDTRLAGGPDTQYF. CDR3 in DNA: TGTGCCACCAGCAGAGATACCCGACTAGCGGGGGGACCAGATACGCAGTATTTT.

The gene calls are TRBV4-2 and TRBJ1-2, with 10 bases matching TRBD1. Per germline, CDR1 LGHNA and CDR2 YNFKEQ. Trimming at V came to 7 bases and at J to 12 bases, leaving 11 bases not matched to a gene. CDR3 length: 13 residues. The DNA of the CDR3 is TGTGCCAGCATGCCACCGGGACAGGGGATCCACACCTTC. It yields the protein CASMPPGQGIHTF.

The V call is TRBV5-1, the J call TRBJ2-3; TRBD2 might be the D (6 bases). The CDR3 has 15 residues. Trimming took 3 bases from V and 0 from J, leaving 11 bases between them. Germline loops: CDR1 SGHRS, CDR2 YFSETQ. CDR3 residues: CASSSWGDSTDTQYF. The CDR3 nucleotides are TGCGCCAGCAGCTCCTGGGGGGATAGCACAGATACGCAGTATTTT.

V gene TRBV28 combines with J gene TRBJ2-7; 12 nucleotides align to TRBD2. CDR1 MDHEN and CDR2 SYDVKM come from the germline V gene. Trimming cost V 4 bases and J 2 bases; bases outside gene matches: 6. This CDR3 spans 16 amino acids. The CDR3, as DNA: TGTGCCAGCAGTTCCCAGACTAGCGGGGGAACCTACGAGCAGTACTTC. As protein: CASSSQTSGGTYEQYF. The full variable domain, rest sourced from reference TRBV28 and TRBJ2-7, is DVKVTQSSRYLVKRTGEKVFLECVQDMDHENMFWYRQDPGLGLRLIYFSYDVKMKEKGDIPEGYSVSREKKERFSLILESASTNQTSMYLCASSSQTSGGTYEQYFGPGTRLTVT.

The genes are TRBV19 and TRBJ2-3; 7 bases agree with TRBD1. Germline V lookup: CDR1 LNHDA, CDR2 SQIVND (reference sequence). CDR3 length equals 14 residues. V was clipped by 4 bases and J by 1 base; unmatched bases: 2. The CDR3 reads CASSRQGRTDTQYF. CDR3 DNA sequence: TGTGCCAGTAGTAGACAGGGCCGCACAGATACGCAGTATTTT.

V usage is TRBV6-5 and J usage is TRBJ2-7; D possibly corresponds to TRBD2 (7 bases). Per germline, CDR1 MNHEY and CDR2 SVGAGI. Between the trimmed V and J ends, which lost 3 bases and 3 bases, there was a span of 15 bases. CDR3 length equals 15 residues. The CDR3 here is CASSYSGGRLYEQYF. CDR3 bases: TGTGCCAGCAGTTATTCGGGGGGCAGGCTCTACGAGCAGTACTTC.

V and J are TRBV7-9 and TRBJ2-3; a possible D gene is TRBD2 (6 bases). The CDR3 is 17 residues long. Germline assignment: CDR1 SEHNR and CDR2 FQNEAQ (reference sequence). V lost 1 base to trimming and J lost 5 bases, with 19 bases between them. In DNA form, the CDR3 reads TGTGCCAGCAGCTTAGGTACCGGACTACATATGGAAGATACGCAGTATTTT. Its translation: CASSLGTGLHMEDTQYF.

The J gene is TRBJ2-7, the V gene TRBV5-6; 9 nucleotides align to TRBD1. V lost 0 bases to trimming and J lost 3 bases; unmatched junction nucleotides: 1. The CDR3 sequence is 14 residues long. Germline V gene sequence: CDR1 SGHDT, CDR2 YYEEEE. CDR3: CASSLGQGGYEQYF. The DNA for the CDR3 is TGTGCCAGCAGCTTGGGACAGGGGGGCTACGAGCAGTACTTC.

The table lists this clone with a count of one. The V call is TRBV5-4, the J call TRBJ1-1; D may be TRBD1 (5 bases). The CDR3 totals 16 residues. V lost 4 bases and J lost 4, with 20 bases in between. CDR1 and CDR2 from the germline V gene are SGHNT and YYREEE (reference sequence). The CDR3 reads CASSPARRGGGTEAFF. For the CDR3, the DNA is TGTGCCAGCAGCCCAGCGCGGAGGGGTGGGGGCACTGAAGCTTTCTTT.

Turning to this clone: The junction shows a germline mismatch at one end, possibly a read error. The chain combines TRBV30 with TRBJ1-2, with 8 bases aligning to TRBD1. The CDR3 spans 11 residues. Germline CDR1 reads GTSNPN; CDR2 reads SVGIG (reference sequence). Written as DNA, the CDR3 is TGTGTCTGGAGCAGGGGACAGGTCTACACCTTC. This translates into CVWSRGQVYTF. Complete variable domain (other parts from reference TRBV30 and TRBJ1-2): SQTIHQWPATLVQPVGSPLSLECTVEGTSNPNLYWYRQAAGRGLQLLFYSVGIGQISSEVPQNLSASRPQDRQFILSSKKLLLSDSGFYLCVWSRGQVYTFGSGTRLTVV.

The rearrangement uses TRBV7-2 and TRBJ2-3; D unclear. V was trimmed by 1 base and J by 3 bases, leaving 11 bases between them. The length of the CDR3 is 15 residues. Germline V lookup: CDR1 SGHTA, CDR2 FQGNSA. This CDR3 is CASSLVDTVTDTQYF. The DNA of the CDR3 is TGTGCCAGCAGCTTAGTTGACACAGTAACAGATACGCAGTATTTT. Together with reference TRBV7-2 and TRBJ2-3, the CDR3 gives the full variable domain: GAGVSQSPSNKVTEKGKDVELRCDPISGHTALYWYRQSLGQGLEFLIYFQGNSAPDKSGLPSDRFSAERTGGSVSTLTIQRTQQEDSAVYLCASSLVDTVTDTQYFGPGTRLTVL.

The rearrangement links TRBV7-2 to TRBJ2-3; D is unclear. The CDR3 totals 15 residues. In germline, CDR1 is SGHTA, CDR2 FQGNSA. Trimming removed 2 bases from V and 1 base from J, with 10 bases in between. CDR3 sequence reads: CASSLFESGTDTQYF. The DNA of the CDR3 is TGTGCCAGCAGCTTATTCGAGTCGGGCACAGATACGCAGTATTTT.

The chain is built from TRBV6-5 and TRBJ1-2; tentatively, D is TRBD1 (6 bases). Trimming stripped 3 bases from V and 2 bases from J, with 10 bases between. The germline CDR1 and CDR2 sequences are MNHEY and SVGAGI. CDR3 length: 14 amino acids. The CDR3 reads CASSYMTGNYGYTF. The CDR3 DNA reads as TGTGCCAGCAGTTATATGACAGGAAACTATGGCTACACCTTC.

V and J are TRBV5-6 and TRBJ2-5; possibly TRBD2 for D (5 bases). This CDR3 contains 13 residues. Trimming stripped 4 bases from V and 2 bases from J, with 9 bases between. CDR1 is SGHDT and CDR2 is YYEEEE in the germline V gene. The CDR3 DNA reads TGTGCCAGCAGCCCGGACTTACAAGAGACCCAGTACTTC. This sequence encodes CASSPDLQETQYF.

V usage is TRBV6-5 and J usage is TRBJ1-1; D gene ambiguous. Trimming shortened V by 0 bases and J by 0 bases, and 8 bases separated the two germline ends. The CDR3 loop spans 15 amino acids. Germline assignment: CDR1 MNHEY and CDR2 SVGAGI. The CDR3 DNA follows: TGTGCCAGCAGTTACTCGCTCGGGATGAACACTGAAGCTTTCTTT. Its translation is CASSYSLGMNTEAFF.

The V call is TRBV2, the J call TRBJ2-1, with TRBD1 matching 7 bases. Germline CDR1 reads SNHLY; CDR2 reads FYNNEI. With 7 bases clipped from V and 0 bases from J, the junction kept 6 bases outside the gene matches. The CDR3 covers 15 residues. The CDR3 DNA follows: TGTGCCAGCAATGGCAGGGGGAGCTCCTACAATGAGCAGTTCTTC. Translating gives CASNGRGSSYNEQFF. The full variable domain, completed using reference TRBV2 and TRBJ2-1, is EPEVTQTPSHQVTQMGQEVILRCVPISNHLYFYWYRQILGQKVEFLVSFYNNEISEKSEIFDDQFSVERPDGSNFTLKIRSTKLEDSAMYFCASNGRGSSYNEQFFGPGTRLTVL.

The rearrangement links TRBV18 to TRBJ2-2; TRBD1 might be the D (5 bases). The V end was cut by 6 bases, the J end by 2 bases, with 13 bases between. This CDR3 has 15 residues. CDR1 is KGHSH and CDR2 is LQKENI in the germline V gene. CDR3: CASSNRGRNTGELFF. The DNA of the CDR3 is TGTGCCAGCTCCAATAGGGGTCGCAACACCGGGGAGCTGTTTTTT.

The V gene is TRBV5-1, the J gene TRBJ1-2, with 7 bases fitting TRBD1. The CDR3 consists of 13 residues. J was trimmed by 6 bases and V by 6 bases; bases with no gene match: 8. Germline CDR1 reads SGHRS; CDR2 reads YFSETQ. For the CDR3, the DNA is TGCGCCAGCACAACGACAGGGCCCCATGGCTACACCTTC. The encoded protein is CASTTTGPHGYTF.

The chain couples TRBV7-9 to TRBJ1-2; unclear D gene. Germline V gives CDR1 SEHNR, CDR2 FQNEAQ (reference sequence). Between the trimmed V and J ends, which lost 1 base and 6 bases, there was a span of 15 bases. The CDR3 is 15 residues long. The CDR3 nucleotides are TGTGCCAGCAGCTTAGGGCAGCCGATAACAGATGGCTACACCTTC. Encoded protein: CASSLGQPITDGYTF.